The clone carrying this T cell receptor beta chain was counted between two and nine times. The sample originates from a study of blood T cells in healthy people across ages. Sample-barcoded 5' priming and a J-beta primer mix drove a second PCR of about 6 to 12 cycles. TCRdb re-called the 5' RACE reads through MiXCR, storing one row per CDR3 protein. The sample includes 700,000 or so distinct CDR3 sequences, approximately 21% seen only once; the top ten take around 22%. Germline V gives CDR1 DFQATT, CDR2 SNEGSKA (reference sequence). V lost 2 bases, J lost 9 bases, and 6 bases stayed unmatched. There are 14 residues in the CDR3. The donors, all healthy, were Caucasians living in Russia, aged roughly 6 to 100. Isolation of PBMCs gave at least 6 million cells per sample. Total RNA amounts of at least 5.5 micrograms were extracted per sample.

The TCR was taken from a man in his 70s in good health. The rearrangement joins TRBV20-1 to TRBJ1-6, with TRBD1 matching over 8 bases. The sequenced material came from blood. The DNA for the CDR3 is TGCAGTGCTAGATCCCGGACAGGGCTTTCACCCCTCCACTTT. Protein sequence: CSARSRTGLSPLHF.